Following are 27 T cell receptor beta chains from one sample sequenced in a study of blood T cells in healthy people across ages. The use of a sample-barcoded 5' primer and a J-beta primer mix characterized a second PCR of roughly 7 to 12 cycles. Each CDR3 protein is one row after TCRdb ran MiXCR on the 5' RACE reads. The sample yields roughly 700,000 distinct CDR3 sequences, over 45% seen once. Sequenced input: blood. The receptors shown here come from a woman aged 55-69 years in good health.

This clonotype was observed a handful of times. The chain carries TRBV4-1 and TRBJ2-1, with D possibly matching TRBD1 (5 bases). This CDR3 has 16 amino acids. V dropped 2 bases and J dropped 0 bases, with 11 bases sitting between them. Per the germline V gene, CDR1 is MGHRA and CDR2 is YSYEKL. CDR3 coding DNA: TGCGCCAGCAGCCAAAGGGGCGGTAGCTCCTACAATGAGCAGTTCTTC. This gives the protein CASSQRGGSSYNEQFF.

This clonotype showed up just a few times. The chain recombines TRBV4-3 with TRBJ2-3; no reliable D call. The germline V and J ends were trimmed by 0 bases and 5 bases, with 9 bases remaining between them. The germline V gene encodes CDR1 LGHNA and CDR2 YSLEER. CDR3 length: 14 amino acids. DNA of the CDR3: TGCGCCAGCAGCCAAGACGGAACGGGAGATACGCAGTATTTT. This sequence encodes CASSQDGTGDTQYF.

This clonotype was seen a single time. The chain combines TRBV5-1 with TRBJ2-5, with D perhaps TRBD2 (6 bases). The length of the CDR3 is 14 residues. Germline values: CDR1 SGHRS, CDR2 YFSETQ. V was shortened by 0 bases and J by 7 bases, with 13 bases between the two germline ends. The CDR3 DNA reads TGCGCCAGCAGCTTGGAGGGACTTAAAAGGACCCAGTACTTC. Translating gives CASSLEGLKRTQYF.

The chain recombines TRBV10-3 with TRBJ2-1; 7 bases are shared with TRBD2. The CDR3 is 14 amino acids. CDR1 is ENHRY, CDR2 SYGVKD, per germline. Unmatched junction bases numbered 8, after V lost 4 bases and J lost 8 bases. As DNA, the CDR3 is TGTGCCATCAGTGCGGTGGGAGGGCCTGATGAGCAGTTCTTC. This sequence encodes CAISAVGGPDEQFF.

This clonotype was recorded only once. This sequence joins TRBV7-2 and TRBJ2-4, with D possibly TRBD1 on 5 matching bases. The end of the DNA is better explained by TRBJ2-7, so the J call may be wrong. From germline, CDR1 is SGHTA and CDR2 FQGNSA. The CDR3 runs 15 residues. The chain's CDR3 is CASSPARAWMGEQYF. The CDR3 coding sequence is TGTGCCAGCAGCCCCGCCAGGGCCTGGATGGGCGAGCAGTACTTC.

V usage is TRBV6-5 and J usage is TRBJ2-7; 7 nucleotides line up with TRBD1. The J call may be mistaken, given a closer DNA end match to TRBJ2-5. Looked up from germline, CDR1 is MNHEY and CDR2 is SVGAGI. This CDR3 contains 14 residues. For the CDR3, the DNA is TGTGCCACCCGCACCGGGACAGCCTTCGGGACCCAGTACTTC. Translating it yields CATRTGTAFGTQYF.

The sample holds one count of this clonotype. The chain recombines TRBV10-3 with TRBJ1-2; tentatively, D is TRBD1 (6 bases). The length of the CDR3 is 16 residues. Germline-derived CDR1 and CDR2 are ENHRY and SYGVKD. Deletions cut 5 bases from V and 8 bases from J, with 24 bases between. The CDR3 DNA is TGTGCCATCAGTCATTCAGGGGACCTCGGTTTCTACGGCTACACCTTC. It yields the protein CAISHSGDLGFYGYTF.

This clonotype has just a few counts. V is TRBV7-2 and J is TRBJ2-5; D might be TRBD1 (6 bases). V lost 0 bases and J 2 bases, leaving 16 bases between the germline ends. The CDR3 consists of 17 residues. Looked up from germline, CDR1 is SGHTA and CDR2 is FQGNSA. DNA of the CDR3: TGTGCCAGCAGCTTAGCGGGTACAGGGACATCACAAGAGACCCAGTACTTC. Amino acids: CASSLAGTGTSQETQYF.

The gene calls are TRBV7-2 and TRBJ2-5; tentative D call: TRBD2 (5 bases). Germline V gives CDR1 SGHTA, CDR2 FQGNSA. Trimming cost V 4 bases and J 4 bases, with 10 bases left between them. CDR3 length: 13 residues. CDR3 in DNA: TGTGCCAGCAGCTCCGGGGTAGTAGAGACCCAGTACTTC. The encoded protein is CASSSGVVETQYF.

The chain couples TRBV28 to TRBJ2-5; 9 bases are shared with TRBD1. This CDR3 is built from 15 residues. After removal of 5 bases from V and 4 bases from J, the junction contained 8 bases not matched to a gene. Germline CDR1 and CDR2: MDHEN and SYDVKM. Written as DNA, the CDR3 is TGTGCCAGCAGTACCCAGGACAGGGGAGGAGAGACCCAGTACTTC. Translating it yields CASSTQDRGGETQYF.

Written as DNA, the CDR3 is TGTGCCAGCAGCTTAGGTGCCGAGCCGGGCCAAGAGACCCAGTACTTC. Translated, it gives CASSLGAEPGQETQYF. The rearrangement links TRBV7-3 to TRBJ2-5; D unresolved. CDR3 length: 16 amino acids. CDR1 and CDR2 (germline): SGHTA, FQGTGA. The V and J ends lost 2 bases and 1 base respectively, with 14 bases between them.

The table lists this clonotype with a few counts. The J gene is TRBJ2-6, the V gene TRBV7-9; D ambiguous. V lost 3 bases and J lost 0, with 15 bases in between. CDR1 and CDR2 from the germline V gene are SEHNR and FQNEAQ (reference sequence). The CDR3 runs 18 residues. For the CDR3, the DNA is TGTGCCAGCAGCTTGAGTGCCGGTTCCTTCTCTGGGGCCAACGTCCTGACTTTC. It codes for CASSLSAGSFSGANVLTF.

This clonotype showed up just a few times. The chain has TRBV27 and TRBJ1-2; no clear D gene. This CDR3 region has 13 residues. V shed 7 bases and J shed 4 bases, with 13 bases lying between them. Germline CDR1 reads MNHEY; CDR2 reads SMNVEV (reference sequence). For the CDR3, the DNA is TGTGCCAGCACCCAGAGATCGGGCTATGGCTACACCTTC. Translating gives CASTQRSGYGYTF.

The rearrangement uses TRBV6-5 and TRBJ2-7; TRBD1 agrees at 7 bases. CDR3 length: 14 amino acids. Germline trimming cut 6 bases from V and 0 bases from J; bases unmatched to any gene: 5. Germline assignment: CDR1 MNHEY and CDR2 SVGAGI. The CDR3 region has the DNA TGTGCCAGCAGCTGGGGACAGAGCTCCTACGAGCAGTACTTC. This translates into CASSWGQSSYEQYF.

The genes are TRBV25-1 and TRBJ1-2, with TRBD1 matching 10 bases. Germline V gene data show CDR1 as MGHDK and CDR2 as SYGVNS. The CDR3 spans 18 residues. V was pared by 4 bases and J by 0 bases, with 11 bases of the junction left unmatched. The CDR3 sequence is CASSAAGTGAVTNYGYTF. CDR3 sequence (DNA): TGTGCCAGCAGTGCCGCCGGGACAGGGGCCGTAACTAACTATGGCTACACCTTC.

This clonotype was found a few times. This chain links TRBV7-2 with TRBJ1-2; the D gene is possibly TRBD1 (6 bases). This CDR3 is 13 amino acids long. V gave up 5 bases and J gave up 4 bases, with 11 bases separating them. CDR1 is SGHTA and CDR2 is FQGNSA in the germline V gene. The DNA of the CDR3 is TGTGCCAGCAGCCTCGGACAGCTCTATGGCTACACCTTC. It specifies CASSLGQLYGYTF.

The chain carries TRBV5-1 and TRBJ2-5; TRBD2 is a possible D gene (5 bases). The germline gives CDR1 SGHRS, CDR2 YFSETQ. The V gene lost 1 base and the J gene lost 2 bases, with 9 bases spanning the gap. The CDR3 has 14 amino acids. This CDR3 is CASSLIATQETQYF. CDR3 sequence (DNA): TGCGCCAGCAGCTTGATAGCGACACAAGAGACCCAGTACTTC.

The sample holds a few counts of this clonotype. In DNA, the CDR3 is TGTGCCATCAGTGGGGTGACAGGCGGTGACTCTGGGGCCAACGTCCTGACTTTC. It is translated as CAISGVTGGDSGANVLTF. The rearrangement uses TRBV10-3 and TRBJ2-6; D is perhaps TRBD1 (6 bases). The CDR3 runs 18 residues. Trimming took off 4 bases at V and 0 bases at J, with 16 bases between the two ends. The germline V gene has CDR1 ENHRY and CDR2 SYGVKD.

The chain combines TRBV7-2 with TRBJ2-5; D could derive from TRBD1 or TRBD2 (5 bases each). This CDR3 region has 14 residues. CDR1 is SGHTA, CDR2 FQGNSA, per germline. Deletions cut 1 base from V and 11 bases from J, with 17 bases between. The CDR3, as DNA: TGTGCCAGCAGCTTAGAGGGACGGCTTATAGAGCAGTACTTC. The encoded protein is CASSLEGRLIEQYF.

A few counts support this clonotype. CDR3 bases: TGCAGTGCAACGACTAGCGGGAGCCAGCAGTTCTTC. This translates into CSATTSGSQQFF. V usage is TRBV20-1 and J usage is TRBJ2-1; 12 bases line up with TRBD2. This CDR3 is 12 amino acids long. The V and J ends lost 6 bases and 11 bases, in that order; junction bases with no gene match: 5. Germline assignment: CDR1 DFQATT and CDR2 SNEGSKA (reference sequence).

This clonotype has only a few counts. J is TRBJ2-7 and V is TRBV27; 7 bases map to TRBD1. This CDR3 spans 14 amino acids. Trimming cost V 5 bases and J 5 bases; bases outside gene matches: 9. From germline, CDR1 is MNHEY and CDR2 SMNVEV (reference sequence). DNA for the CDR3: TGTGCCAGCAGTACCCGACAGGGCGGCAACGAGCAGTACTTC. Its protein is CASSTRQGGNEQYF.

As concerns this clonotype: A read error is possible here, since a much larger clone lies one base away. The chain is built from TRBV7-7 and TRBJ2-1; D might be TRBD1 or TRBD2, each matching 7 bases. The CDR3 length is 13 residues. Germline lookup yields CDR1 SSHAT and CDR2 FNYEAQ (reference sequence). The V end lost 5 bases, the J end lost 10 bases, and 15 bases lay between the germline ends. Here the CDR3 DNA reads TGTGCCAGCAGCCGACAGGGAGGGTACGAGCAGTTCTTC. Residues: CASSRQGGYEQFF.

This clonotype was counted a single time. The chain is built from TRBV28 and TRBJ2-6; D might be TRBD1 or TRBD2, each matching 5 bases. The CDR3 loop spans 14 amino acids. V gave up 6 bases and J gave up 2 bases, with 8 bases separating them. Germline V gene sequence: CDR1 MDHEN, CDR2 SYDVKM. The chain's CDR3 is CASRGDPGANVLTF. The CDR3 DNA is TGTGCCAGCAGAGGGGACCCTGGGGCCAACGTCCTGACTTTC.

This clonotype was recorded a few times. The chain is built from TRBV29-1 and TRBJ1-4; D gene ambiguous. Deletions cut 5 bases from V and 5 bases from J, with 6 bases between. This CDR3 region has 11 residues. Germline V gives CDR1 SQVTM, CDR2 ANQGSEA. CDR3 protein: CSVRYNEKLFF. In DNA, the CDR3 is TGCAGCGTTCGGTACAATGAAAAACTGTTTTTT.

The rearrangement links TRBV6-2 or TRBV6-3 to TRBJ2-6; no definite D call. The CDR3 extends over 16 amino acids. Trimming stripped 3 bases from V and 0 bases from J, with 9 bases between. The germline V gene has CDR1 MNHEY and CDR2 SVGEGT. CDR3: CASSYSRSSGANVLTF. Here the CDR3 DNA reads TGTGCCAGCAGTTATTCTAGGAGCTCTGGGGCCAACGTCCTGACTTTC.

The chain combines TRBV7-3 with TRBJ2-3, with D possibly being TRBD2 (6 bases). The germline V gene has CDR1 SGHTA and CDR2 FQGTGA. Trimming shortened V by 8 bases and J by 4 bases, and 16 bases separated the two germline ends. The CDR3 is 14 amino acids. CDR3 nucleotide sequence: TGTGCCAGCTCTAAATCCGGGAGCGCAGATACGCAGTATTTT. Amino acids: CASSKSGSADTQYF.

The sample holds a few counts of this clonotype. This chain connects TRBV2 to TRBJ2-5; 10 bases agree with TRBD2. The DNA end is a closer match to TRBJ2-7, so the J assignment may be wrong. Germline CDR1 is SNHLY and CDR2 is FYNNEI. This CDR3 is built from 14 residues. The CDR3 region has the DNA TGTGCCAGCACCGAACGGACTAGCGGCTACGAGCAGTACTTC. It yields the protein CASTERTSGYEQYF.